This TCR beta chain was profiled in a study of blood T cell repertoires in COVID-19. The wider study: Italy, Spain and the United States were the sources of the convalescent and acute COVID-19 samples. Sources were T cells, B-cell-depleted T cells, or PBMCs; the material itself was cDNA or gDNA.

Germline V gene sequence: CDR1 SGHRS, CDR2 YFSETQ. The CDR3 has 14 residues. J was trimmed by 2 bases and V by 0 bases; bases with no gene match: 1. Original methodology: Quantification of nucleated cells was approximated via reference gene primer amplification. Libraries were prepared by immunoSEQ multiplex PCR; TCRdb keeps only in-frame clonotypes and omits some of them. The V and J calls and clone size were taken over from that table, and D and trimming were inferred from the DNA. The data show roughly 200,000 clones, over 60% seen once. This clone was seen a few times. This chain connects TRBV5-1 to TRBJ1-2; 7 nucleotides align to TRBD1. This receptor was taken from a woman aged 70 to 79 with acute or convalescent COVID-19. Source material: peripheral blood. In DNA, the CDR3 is TGCGCCAGCAGCTTGGAACAGGGGAACTATGGCTACACCTTC. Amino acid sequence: CASSLEQGNYGYTF.